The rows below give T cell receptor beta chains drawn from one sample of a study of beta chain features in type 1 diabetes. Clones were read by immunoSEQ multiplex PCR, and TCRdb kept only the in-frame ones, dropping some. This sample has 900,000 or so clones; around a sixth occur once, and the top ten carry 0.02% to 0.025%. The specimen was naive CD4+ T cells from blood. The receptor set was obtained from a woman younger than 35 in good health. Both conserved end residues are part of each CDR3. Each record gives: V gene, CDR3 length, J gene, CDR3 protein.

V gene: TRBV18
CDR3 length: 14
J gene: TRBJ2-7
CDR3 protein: CASSPYRQGVEQYF

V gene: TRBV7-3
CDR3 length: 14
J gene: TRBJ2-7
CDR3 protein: CASTRQEAAYEQYF

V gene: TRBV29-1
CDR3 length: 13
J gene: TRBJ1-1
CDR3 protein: CSVVGVANTEAFF

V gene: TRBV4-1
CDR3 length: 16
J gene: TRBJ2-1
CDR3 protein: CASSQPAGSSYNEQFF

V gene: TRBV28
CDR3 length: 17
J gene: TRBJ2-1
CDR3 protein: CASSLRSWTGLYDEQFF

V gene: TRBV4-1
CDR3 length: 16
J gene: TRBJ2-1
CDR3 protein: CASSQPTSGRAREQFF

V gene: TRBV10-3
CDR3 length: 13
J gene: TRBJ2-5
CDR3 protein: CATLRGEEETQYF

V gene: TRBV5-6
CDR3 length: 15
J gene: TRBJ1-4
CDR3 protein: CASSLTGATNEKLFF

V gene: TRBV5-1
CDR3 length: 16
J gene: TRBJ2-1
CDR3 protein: CASRPTSGSSYNEQFF

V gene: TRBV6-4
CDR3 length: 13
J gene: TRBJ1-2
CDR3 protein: CASSSGPHYGYTF

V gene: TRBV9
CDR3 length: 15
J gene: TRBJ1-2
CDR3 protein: CASSVGGQGGYGYTF

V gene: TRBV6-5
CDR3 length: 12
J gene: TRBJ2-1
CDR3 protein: CASSPRRDEQFF

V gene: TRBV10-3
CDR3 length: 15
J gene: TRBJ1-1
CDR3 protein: CAISDYQRKVGEAFF

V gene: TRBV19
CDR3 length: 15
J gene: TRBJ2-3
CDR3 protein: CASSSTGLVWDTQYF

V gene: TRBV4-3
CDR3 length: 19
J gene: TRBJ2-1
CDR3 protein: CASSQESAPGLAGGDEQFF

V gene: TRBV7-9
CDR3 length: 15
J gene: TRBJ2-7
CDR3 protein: CASSHRQGPSYEQYF

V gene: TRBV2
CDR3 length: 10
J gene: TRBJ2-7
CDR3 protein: CASRRDEQYF

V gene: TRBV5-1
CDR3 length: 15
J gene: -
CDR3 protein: CASSLNDRAQETQYF

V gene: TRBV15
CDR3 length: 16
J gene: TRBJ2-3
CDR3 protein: CATSRERDRAPDTQYF

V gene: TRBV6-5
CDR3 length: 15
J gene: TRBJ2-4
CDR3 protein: CASRDTGLAGNIQYF

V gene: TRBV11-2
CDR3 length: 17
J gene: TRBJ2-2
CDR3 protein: CASSLAPGTVTTGELFF

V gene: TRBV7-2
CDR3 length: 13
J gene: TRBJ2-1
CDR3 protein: CASSGGSYNEQFF

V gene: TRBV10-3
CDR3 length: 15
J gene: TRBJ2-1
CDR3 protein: CAISVRGGDGNEQFF

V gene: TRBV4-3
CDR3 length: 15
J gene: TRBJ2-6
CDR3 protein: CASSTQGSGANVLTF

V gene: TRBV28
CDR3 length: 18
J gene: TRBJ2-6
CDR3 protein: CASRGTGGTYSGANVLTF

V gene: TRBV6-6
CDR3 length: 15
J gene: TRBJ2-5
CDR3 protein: CASSYAGGTKGTQYF

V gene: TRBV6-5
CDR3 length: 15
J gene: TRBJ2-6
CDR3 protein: CASSYSPLGANVLTF

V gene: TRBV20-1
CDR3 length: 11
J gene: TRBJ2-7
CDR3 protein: CSALPLYEQYF

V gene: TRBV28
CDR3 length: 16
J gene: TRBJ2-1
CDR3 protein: CASSPRTSRRDNEQFF

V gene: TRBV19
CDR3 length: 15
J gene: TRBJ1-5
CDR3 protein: CASSIVAVQDQPQHF

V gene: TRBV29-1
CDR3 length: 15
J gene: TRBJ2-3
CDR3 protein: CSVGEWGSGTDTQYF

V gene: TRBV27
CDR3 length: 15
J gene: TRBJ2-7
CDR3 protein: CASSLVAGQGYEQYF

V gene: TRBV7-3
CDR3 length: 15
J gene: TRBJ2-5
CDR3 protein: CASSFTGGVRETQYF

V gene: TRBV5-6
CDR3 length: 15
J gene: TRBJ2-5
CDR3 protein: CASSTLSGLGETQYF

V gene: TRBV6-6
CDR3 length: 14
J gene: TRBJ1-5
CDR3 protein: CASSYSTQGQPQHF

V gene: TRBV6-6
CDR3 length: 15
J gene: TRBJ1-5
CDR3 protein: CASSSGTARIEPQHF

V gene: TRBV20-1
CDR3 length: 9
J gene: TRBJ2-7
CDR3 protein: CSAARQQYF

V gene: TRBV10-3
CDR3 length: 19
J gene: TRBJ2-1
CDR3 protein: CAIRGIRDRGSTKGDEQFF

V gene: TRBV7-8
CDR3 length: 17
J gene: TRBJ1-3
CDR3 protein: CASSLEGIPYSGNTIYF

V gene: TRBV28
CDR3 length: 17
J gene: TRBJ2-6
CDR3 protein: CASSFWTGSSGANVLTF

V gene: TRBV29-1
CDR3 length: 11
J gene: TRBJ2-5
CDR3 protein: CSVATAETQYF

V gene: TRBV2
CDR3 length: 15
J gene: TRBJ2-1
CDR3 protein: CASSVAGTTYNEQFF

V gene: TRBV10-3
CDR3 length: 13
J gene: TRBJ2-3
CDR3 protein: CAISELVTDTQYF

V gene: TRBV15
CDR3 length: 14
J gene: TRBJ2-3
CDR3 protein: CATVPGQGVGTQYF

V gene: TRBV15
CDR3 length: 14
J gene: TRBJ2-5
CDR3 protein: CATSKGDRGETQYF

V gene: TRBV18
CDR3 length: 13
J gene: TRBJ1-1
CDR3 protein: CASSGQKNTEAFF

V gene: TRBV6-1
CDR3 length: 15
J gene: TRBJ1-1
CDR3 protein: CASSQRTEMNTEAFF

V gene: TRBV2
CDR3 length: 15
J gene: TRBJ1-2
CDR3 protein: CASSKSGTVNYGYTF

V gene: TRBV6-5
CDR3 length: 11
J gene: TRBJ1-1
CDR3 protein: CASAGDTEAFF

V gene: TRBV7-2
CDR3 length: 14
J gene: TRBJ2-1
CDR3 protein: CASSGWGAPNEQFF

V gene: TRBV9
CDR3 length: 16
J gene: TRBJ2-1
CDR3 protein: CASSATGDLSYNEQFF

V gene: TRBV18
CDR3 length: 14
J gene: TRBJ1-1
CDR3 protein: CASSPPGVNTEAFF

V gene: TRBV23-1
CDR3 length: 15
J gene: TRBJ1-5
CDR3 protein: CAPLSQVDGNQPQHF

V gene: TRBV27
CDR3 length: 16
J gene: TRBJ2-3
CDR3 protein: CASSLRSRSPTDTQYF

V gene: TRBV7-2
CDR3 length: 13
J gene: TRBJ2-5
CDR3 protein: CASSFTVQETQYF

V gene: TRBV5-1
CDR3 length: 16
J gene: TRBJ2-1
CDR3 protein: CASRPDRAASYNEQFF